The 11 T cell receptor beta chains listed next were all sequenced from one sample in a study of spatial heterogeneity in lung cancer. Documented time point: sample taken at primary tumor resection. TCRdb reprocessed the 5' RACE reads with MiXCR, giving one entry per CDR3 protein. The repertoire consists of approximately 49,000 distinct CDR3 sequences, with 5.3% occurring once and the leading ten covering approximately 10%. The sequenced sample was PBMCs, obtained at surgery. Receptors originate from a male donor with early-stage non-small cell lung cancer.

This clonotype has a count of ten or more. The V gene is TRBV7-9, the J gene TRBJ1-2, with 8 bases identical to TRBD1. V gave up 6 bases and J gave up 6 bases; unmatched junction bases: 9. Germline-derived CDR1 and CDR2 are SEHNR and FQNEAQ (reference sequence). CDR3 length: 14 residues. The CDR3 sequence is CASSVDRGKDGYTF. CDR3 bases: TGTGCCAGCAGTGTCGACAGGGGTAAAGATGGCTACACCTTC.

This clonotype was picked up many times. The chain links TRBV9 to TRBJ1-6, with 7 bases lining up with TRBD1. The CDR3 is made up of 15 amino acids. Germline CDR1 reads SGDLS; CDR2 reads YYNGEE. V shed 4 bases, J shed 6 bases, and the junction held 7 bases outside the gene matches. The CDR3 sequence: CASSRGQAFNSPLHF. The CDR3 nucleotides are TGTGCCAGCAGCCGAGGACAGGCATTTAATTCACCCCTCCACTTT.

This clonotype was counted at least ten times. The chain couples TRBV3-1 to TRBJ1-3, with D uncertain. The CDR3 is 15 amino acids. Trimming removed 0 bases from V and 0 bases from J, with 6 bases in between. CDR1 is LGHDT, CDR2 YNNKEL, per germline (reference sequence). CDR3 in DNA: TGTGCCAGCAGCCAAGATTGGTCCTCTGGAAACACCATATATTTT. It yields the protein CASSQDWSSGNTIYF.

This clonotype has at least ten counts. The V and J genes are TRBV5-1 and TRBJ1-2; a possible D gene is TRBD1 (5 bases). There are 13 residues in the CDR3. CDR1 and CDR2 (germline): SGHRS, YFSETQ. V was shortened by 1 base and J by 4 bases, with 8 bases between the two germline ends. The CDR3 region is CASSLSGGYGYTF. CDR3 nucleotide sequence: TGCGCCAGCAGCTTGAGCGGGGGCTATGGCTACACCTTC.

This clonotype was counted ten times or more. The chain recombines TRBV6-5 with TRBJ2-7; D possibly corresponds to TRBD1 (8 bases). The CDR3 runs 14 residues. The germline V gene has CDR1 MNHEY and CDR2 SVGAGI. V was cut by 5 bases and J by 4 bases, with 15 bases left in between. The CDR3 loop reads CASSRERDRYEQYF. Written as DNA, the CDR3 is TGTGCCAGCAGTCGAGAGCGGGACAGGTACGAGCAGTACTTC.

This rearrangement joins TRBV20-1 to TRBJ2-3; the match to TRBD2 covers 8 bases. Germline trimming cut 3 bases from V and 2 bases from J; bases unmatched to any gene: 10. The CDR3 extends over 16 amino acids. Germline loops: CDR1 DFQATT, CDR2 SNEGSKA (reference sequence). The CDR3 bases are TGCAGTGCTAGCGGTGAAAGCGGGAGTATCACAGATACGCAGTATTTT. This gives the protein CSASGESGSITDTQYF.

This clonotype was found many times. The chain links TRBV19 to TRBJ2-5; D possibly uses TRBD1 or TRBD2 (6 bases each). The germline V gene has CDR1 LNHDA and CDR2 SQIVND (reference sequence). This CDR3 region has 17 residues. V dropped 5 bases and J dropped 5 bases, with 24 bases sitting between them. The CDR3 reads CASSQGELWGAAETQYF. CDR3 nucleotides: TGTGCCAGTAGTCAGGGTGAATTATGGGGGGCGGCGGAGACCCAGTACTTC.

This clonotype was counted at least ten times. The V call is TRBV4-1, the J call TRBJ1-5; maybe TRBD1 (5 bases). The CDR3 runs 15 residues. Germline V lookup: CDR1 MGHRA, CDR2 YSYEKL. Trimming took off 5 bases at V and 7 bases at J, with 18 bases between the two ends. The CDR3 DNA follows: TGCGCCAGCAGCTCCTCGGGGGGGGTTGGACAGCCCCAGCATTTT. The encoded protein is CASSSSGGVGQPQHF.

This clonotype has ten or more counts. The chain uses TRBV7-2 and TRBJ2-3, with D perhaps matching TRBD2 (5 bases). The CDR3 runs to 13 residues. Looked up from germline, CDR1 is SGHTA and CDR2 is FQGNSA. Trimming took off 5 bases at V and 3 bases at J, with 9 bases between the two ends. The CDR3 here is CASSPKRTDTQYF. In nucleotides, the CDR3 is TGTGCCAGCAGCCCTAAGCGGACAGATACGCAGTATTTT.

There are many counts of this clonotype. The genes are TRBV6-5 and TRBJ1-6; no clear D gene. The length of the CDR3 is 18 residues. V shed 0 bases and J shed 7 bases, with 19 bases lying between them. Germline V lookup: CDR1 MNHEY, CDR2 SVGAGI. The DNA for the CDR3 is TGTGCCAGCAGTTACTCCGCAGGTTCCGGTCTCCCGAATTCACCCCTCCACTTT. This codes for CASSYSAGSGLPNSPLHF.

This clonotype showed up many times. This rearrangement joins TRBV9 to TRBJ2-7, with a weak D call TRBD2 (5 bases). V gave up 1 base and J gave up 6 bases, with 8 bases separating them. The CDR3 spans 12 residues. Germline CDR1 and CDR2: SGDLS and YYNGEE. The CDR3 nucleotides are TGTGCCAGCAGCGTAATAGAGGGCGAGCAGTACTTC. It encodes CASSVIEGEQYF.